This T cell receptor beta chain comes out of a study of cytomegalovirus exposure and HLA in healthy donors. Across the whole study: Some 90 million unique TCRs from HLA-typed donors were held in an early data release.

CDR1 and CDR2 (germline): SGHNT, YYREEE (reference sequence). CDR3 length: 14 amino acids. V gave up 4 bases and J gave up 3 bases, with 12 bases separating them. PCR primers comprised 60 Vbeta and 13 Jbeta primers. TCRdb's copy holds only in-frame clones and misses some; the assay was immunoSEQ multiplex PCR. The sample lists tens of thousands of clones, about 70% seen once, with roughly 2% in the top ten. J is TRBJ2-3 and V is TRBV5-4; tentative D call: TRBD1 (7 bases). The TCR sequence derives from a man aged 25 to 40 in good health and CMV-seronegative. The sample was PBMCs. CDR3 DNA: TGTGCCAGCAGCGGGGGGACAGTAACAGATACGCAGTATTTT. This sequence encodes CASSGGTVTDTQYF.